In its sample, the clone carrying this T cell receptor beta chain was seen a few times. Germline and junction disagree at one end, which may indicate a read error. Total RNA was extracted from unfractionated whole blood. CDR3 length: 11 residues. Germline loops: CDR1 MDHEN, CDR2 SYDVKM. TCRdb itself ran the 5' RACE reads through MiXCR, one entry per CDR3 protein. The table records 110,000 or so distinct CDR3 sequences, more than 15% of them present only once. The sample is drawn from a study of human T cells and chemical hapten exposure. This clonotype was obtained from a human donor in good health. The chain uses TRBV28 and TRBJ1-2, with a possible D match to TRBD1 (6 bases). For the CDR3, the DNA is TGTGCCAGCAGGGAACAGGGTGGCGACACCTTC. This sequence encodes CASREQGGDTF.